Listed here are 10 T cell receptor beta chains from one sample, sequenced in a study of blood T cell repertoires in COVID-19 (dated by TCRdb to 2018 to 2021). The receptor library was made with the immunoSEQ multiplex PCR assay. TCRdb retrieved this table from immuneACCESS and kept in-frame rearrangements only. Not all clones are present; in checked studies, unresolved V genes account for under half, and no reason is known for the remainder. For this sample there are a few hundred thousand clones; around four fifths appear just once. The biggest ten clones account for approximately 1.3% of the sample. The sample was peripheral blood. Receptors originate from a woman between 50 and 59 years old with acute or convalescent COVID-19.

The sample holds one count of this clone. The chain combines TRBV7-3 with TRBJ2-1; a possible D gene is TRBD2 (6 bases). The ends were cut back, 5 bases at V and 1 base at J, with 12 bases in the middle. This CDR3 region has 15 residues. In germline, CDR1 is SGHTA, CDR2 FQGTGA. The CDR3 reads CASSPVADSYNEQFF. The DNA for the CDR3 is TGTGCCAGCAGCCCCGTAGCGGATTCCTACAATGAGCAGTTCTTC. Filled out from reference TRBV7-3 and TRBJ2-1, the complete variable domain reads GAGVSQTPSNKVTEKGKYVELRCDPISGHTALYWYRQSLGQGPEFLIYFQGTGAADDSGLPNDRFFAVRPEGSVSTLKIQRTERGDSAVYLCASSPVADSYNEQFFGPGTRLTVL.

This clone was picked up a small number of times. CDR3 loop: CAINPQGKNSPLHF. CDR3 DNA: TGTGCCATCAATCCGCAGGGTAAAAATTCACCCCTCCACTTT. The chain combines TRBV10-3 with TRBJ1-6, with TRBD1 as a possible D gene (5 bases). In germline, CDR1 is ENHRY, CDR2 SYGVKD. The CDR3 totals 14 residues. V dropped 7 bases and J dropped 7 bases, with 14 bases sitting between them.

This sequence joins TRBV6-2 or TRBV6-3 and TRBJ2-1, with 13 bases aligning to TRBD2. The germline V gene has CDR1 MNHEY and CDR2 SVGEGT. This CDR3 has 15 amino acids. V lost 6 bases and J lost 9; bases outside the gene matches: 8. The CDR3 is CASSWTSGRDIEQFF. In nucleotides, the CDR3 is TGTGCCAGCAGCTGGACTAGCGGGAGAGACATTGAGCAGTTCTTC.

This clone showed up just once. The V and J genes are TRBV9 and TRBJ1-6; D might be TRBD1 (6 bases). From germline, CDR1 is SGDLS and CDR2 YYNGEE. V lost 0 bases to trimming and J lost 6 bases, with 10 bases between them. This CDR3 is 15 amino acids long. The CDR3 reads CASSVGDRPNSPLHF. CDR3 DNA sequence: TGTGCCAGCAGCGTAGGAGACAGGCCTAATTCACCCCTCCACTTT.

The rearrangement joins TRBV5-1 to TRBJ2-5; TRBD2 is a possible D gene (5 bases). There are 13 residues in the CDR3. The germline CDR1 and CDR2 sequences are SGHRS and YFSETQ. Deletions cut 3 bases from V and 4 bases from J, with 10 bases between. The CDR3 reads CASSSGAGETQYF. The CDR3 bases are TGCGCCAGCAGCTCAGGCGCGGGAGAGACCCAGTACTTC. Looking up the rest from reference TRBV5-1 and TRBJ2-5 gives the full variable domain: KAGVTQTPRYLIKTRGQQVTLSCSPISGHRSVSWYQQTPGQGLQFLFEYFSETQRNKGNFPGRFSGRQFSNSRSEMNVSTLELGDSALYLCASSSGAGETQYFGPGTRLLVL.

The J gene is TRBJ2-5, the V gene TRBV7-9, with D perhaps TRBD2 (6 bases). Germline V gives CDR1 SEHNR, CDR2 FQNEAQ (reference sequence). This CDR3 is built from 15 residues. Trimming stripped 2 bases from V and 4 bases from J, with 14 bases between. The CDR3 DNA reads as TGTGCCAGCAGCTTATGGACCCCCGGGGGAGAGACCCAGTACTTC. Translating it yields CASSLWTPGGETQYF.

The rearrangement links TRBV4-2 to TRBJ2-2, with 7 nucleotides matching TRBD2. The CDR3 consists of 15 residues. CDR1 and CDR2 from the germline V gene are LGHNA and YNFKEQ. V was pared by 0 bases and J by 6 bases, with 4 bases of the junction left unmatched. The CDR3 sequence: CASSQEPTSAGELFF. The CDR3 DNA reads as TGTGCCAGCAGCCAAGAGCCTACTAGCGCCGGGGAGCTGTTTTTT.

The V gene is TRBV11-3, the J gene TRBJ2-4, with D tentatively TRBD2 (5 bases). This CDR3 contains 13 residues. Germline V CDR1 and CDR2: SGHNT, YENEEA. V was trimmed by 0 bases and J by 9 bases, leaving 9 bases between them. Here the CDR3 reads CASSLDWAGIQYF. The CDR3 DNA reads as TGTGCCAGCAGCTTAGATTGGGCGGGCATTCAGTACTTC.

The chain joins TRBV19 to TRBJ2-2, with a weak D call TRBD1 (5 bases). CDR1 is LNHDA and CDR2 is SQIVND in the germline V gene (reference sequence). This CDR3 has 17 amino acids. Trimming took 0 bases from V and 4 from J, leaving 15 bases between them. The CDR3 protein is CASSIDPRQGSTGELFF. CDR3 DNA: TGTGCCAGTAGTATAGATCCCCGGCAGGGTAGCACCGGGGAGCTGTTTTTT.

V gene TRBV6-2 or TRBV6-3 combines with J gene TRBJ1-1; tentatively, D is TRBD1 (6 bases). V shed 6 bases and J shed 0 bases, with 17 bases lying between them. The CDR3 covers 16 residues. Germline V CDR1 and CDR2: MNHEY, SVGEGT. CDR3 sequence: CASSPYQGPMNTEAFF. The CDR3 DNA reads TGTGCCAGCAGCCCTTATCAGGGGCCGATGAACACTGAAGCTTTCTTT.